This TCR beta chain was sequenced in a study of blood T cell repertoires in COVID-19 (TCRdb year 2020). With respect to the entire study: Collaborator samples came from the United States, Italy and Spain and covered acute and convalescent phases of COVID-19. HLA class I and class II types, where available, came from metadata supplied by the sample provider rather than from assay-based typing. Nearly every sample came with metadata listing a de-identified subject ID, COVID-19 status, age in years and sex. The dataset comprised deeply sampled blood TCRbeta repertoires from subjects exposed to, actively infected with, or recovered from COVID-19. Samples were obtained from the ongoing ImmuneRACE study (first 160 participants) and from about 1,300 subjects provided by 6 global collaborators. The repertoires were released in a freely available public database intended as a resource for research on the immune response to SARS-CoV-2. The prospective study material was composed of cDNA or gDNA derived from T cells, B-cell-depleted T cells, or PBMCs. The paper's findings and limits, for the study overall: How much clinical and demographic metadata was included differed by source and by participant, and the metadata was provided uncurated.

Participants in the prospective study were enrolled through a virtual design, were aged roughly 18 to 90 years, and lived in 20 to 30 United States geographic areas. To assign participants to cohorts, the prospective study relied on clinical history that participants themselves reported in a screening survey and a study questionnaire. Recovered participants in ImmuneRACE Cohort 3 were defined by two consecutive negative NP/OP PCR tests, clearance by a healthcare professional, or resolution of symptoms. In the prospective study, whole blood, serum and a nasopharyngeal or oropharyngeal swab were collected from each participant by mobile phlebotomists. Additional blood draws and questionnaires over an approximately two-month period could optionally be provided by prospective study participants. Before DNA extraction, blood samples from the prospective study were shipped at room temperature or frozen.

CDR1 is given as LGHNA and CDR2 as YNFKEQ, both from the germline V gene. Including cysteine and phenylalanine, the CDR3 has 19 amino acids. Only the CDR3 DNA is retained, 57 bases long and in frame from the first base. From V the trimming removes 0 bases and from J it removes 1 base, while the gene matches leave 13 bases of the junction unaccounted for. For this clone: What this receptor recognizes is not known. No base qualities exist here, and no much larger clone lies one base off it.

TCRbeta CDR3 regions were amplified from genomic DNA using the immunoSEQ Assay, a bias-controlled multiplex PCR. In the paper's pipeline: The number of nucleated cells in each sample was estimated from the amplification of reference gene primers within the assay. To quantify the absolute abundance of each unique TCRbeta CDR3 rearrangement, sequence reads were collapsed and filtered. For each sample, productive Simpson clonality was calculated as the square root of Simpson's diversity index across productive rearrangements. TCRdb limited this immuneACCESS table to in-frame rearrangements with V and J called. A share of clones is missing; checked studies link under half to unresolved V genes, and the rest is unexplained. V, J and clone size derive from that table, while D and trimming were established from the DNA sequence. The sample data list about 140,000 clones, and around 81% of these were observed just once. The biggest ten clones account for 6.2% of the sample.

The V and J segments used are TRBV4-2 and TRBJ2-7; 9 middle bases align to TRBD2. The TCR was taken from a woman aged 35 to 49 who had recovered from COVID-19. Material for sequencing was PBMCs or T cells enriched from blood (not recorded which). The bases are TGTGCCAGCAGCCAAGAGTTACGAAAGGCGGGAGGGACTTCCTACGAGCAGTACTTC. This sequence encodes CASSQELRKAGGTSYEQYF.